Sequencing of this T cell receptor beta chain was carried out in a study of T cells in Graves' hyperthyroidism and ophthalmopathy. Graves' hyperthyroidism was deemed stable absent ophthalmopathy progression within 18 months. Exclusion of a patient resulted from uncontrolled infection, other autoimmune disease, pregnancy or lactation. Study-wide points: Using 13 V-J features, a model discriminated ophthalmopathy from stable hyperthyroidism.

About this clonotype itself: Its antigen is unknown.

This CDR3 comprises 15 residues. The V gene lost 0 bases and the J gene lost 3 bases, with 13 bases spanning the gap. Germline V gene lookup returns CDR1 SGHRS and CDR2 YFSETQ. Amplified TCR beta CDR3 regions came from RNA transcripts. A set of HTBI primers served as the primers for a first-round RT-PCR of the TCR CDR3. Via MiXCR, TCRdb re-called the multiplex PCR reads, giving one row per CDR3 protein. The data hold 300,000 to 450,000 distinct CDR3 sequences, with 25% observed a single time. Sequencing was performed on blood. The sequence was collected from a man over 45 with Graves' hyperthyroidism. This chain connects TRBV5-1 to TRBJ2-7; tentatively, D is TRBD2 (5 bases). The CDR3 sequence: CASSLVRGYDYEQYF. The DNA of the CDR3 is TGCGCCAGCAGCTTGGTAAGAGGGTATGACTACGAGCAGTACTTC.